These 31 T cell receptor beta chains were sequenced from one sample in a study of shared clonotypes between healthy human individuals. Positively selected for CCR7, the CD45RO-negative cells used as naive CD8 cells excluded terminally differentiated effector memory CD45RA+ cells. Clones were sequenced by immunoSEQ multiplex PCR, and TCRdb holds only the in-frame ones, with some missing. The top ten hold more than 1.5% of the sample, which has approximately 2,200,000 clones, 85% to 95% seen once. Sequences were obtained from naive CD8+ T cells from PBMCs. The origin of the receptors is a man between 18 and 29 years old in good health. Some clones in this sample may be carry-over from other donors' samples.

Concerning this clone: The identical CDR3 is also encoded by other nucleotide sequences in the sample. The gene calls are TRBV9 and TRBJ2-2; D possibly uses TRBD1 or TRBD2 (5 bases each). CDR3 length equals 14 residues. CDR1 is SGDLS, CDR2 YYNGEE, per germline. V gave up 0 bases and J gave up 4 bases, with 7 bases separating them. The CDR3: CASSVGGSTGELFF. CDR3 bases: TGTGCCAGCAGCGTAGGGGGGAGCACCGGGGAGCTGTTTTTT.

The chain joins TRBV29-1 to TRBJ1-1; 9 nucleotides match TRBD1. V was pared by 6 bases and J by 11 bases, with 4 bases of the junction left unmatched. There are 10 residues in the CDR3. Germline CDR1 SQVTM, CDR2 ANQGSEA. Written as DNA, the CDR3 is TGCAGCGTCCTGGGGACAGGGGCTTTCTTT. Protein: CSVLGTGAFF. The variable domain in full, with the rest retrieved from reference TRBV29-1 and TRBJ1-1, is SAVISQKPSRDICQRGTSLTIQCQVDSQVTMMFWYRQQPGQSLTLIATANQGSEATYESGFVIDKFPISRPNLTFSTLTVSNMSPEDSSIYLCSVLGTGAFFGQGTRLTVV.

The J gene is TRBJ1-5, the V gene TRBV15; D might be TRBD1 (5 bases). Germline CDR1 reads LNHNV; CDR2 reads YYDKDF (reference sequence). This CDR3 region has 14 residues. V lost 5 bases, J lost 6 bases, and 14 bases lay in between. CDR3 in DNA: TGTGCCACCAGCGCCGGAGGGGAGGCTCAGCCCCAGCATTTT. It encodes CATSAGGEAQPQHF.

This chain connects TRBV28 to TRBJ1-5; 9 bases agree with TRBD1. Per germline, CDR1 MDHEN and CDR2 SYDVKM. The V segment lost 6 bases and the J segment 0 bases; nucleotides outside the gene matches: 6. The CDR3 is 16 amino acids. DNA for the CDR3: TGTGCCAGCAGCCTTGGACAGGGGAATAGCAATCAGCCCCAGCATTTT. Amino acid sequence: CASSLGQGNSNQPQHF.

V usage is TRBV27 and J usage is TRBJ1-1; 7 nucleotides match TRBD1. Germline lookup yields CDR1 MNHEY and CDR2 SMNVEV (reference sequence). The CDR3 length is 14 residues. After removal of 6 bases from V and 9 bases from J, the junction contained 13 bases not matched to a gene. The CDR3 DNA follows: TGTGCCAGCAGAGCTGGGACAGCCGTGGCCAAAGCTTTCTTT. It is translated as CASRAGTAVAKAFF.

This clone has only one observation. The genes are TRBV6-1 and TRBJ2-7, with 7 bases lining up with TRBD1. Germline assignment: CDR1 MNHNS and CDR2 SASEGT. This CDR3 is built from 13 residues. V was clipped by 7 bases and J by 1 base; unmatched bases: 4. As DNA, the CDR3 is TGTGCCAGCACGCCGGGACAGTCCTACGAGCAGTACTTC. This gives the protein CASTPGQSYEQYF.

The chain employs TRBV4-1 and TRBJ2-7; D gene ambiguous. V lost 2 bases and J 6 bases, leaving 14 bases between the germline ends. Germline V gives CDR1 MGHRA, CDR2 YSYEKL. This CDR3 has 14 amino acids. In nucleotides, the CDR3 is TGCGCCAGCAGCCAACCCCACCAGGCCTTCGAGCAGTACTTC. This codes for CASSQPHQAFEQYF.

CDR3 in amino acids: CASSYPPYEQYF. The CDR3 region has the DNA TGTGCCAGCAGCTACCCACCCTACGAGCAGTACTTC. This rearrangement joins TRBV11-2 to TRBJ2-7; unclear D gene. Germline V gene sequence: CDR1 SGHAT, CDR2 FQNNGV. CDR3 length: 12 residues. V gave up 4 bases and J gave up 2 bases, with 6 bases separating them.

This rearrangement joins TRBV21-1 to TRBJ2-7; TRBD1, as called in the table, went unchecked against the DNA. TRBV21-1 is recorded as a pseudogene. This CDR3 spans 17 amino acids. CDR3 loop: CASSKVGTGGPLYEQYF. The CDR3 region has the DNA TGTGCCAGCAGCAAAGTAGGAACAGGGGGACCTCTCTACGAGCAGTACTTC.

CDR3: CASSPRRSDTQYF. In nucleotides, the CDR3 is TGTGCCAGCAGCCCCCGCCGCTCAGATACGCAGTATTTT. This chain joins TRBV7-9 and TRBJ2-3, with D unresolved. V lost 5 bases to trimming and J lost 4 bases, with 10 bases between them. Germline-derived CDR1 and CDR2 are SEHNR and FQNEAQ (reference sequence). The CDR3 totals 13 residues. Filled out from reference TRBV7-9 and TRBJ2-3, the complete variable domain reads DTGVSQNPRHKITKRGQNVTFRCDPISEHNRLYWYRQTLGQGPEFLTYFQNEAQLEKSRLLSDRFSAERPKGSFSTLEIQRTEQGDSAMYLCASSPRRSDTQYFGPGTRLTVL.

Points on this clone: A junction end diverges from the germline sequence, so it may reflect a read error. The V and J genes are TRBV7-9 and TRBJ2-2; TRBD1 aligns across 12 bases. Germline CDR1 reads SEHNR; CDR2 reads FQNEAQ (reference sequence). The CDR3 runs 19 residues. As DNA, the CDR3 is TGTGCCAGCAGCCTAGCTTGGGACAGGGGGCCCCTTTCCACCGGGGAGCTGTTTTTT. Amino acid sequence: CASSLAWDRGPLSTGELFF.

The chain combines TRBV28 with TRBJ2-2; D is uncertain. V was cut by 8 bases and J by 5 bases, with 15 bases left in between. The CDR3 sequence is 14 residues long. Germline CDR1 reads MDHEN; CDR2 reads SYDVKM. The chain's CDR3 is CASLQPIGTGELFF. CDR3 in DNA: TGTGCCAGCTTGCAGCCCATAGGGACCGGGGAGCTGTTTTTT.

The rearrangement uses TRBV14 and TRBJ1-6, with TRBD1 matching 9 bases. J was trimmed by 8 bases and V by 0 bases; bases with no gene match: 2. The germline V gene encodes CDR1 SGHDN and CDR2 FVKESK. This CDR3 is built from 15 residues. Here the CDR3 reads CASSQEGQGYSPLHF. The CDR3 DNA reads as TGTGCCAGCAGCCAAGAGGGACAGGGATATTCACCCCTCCACTTT.

Here the CDR3 DNA reads TGTGCCAGCAGCTTCCGCGGGGAGCTGTTTTTT. Translation gives CASSFRGELFF. V gene TRBV11-2 combines with J gene TRBJ2-2, with D unresolved. In germline, CDR1 is SGHAT, CDR2 FQNNGV. With 3 bases removed from V and 7 bases from J, the gap between germline ends came to 3 bases. CDR3 size: 11 residues.

The gene calls are TRBV19 and TRBJ2-7; TRBD2 matches at 7 bases. Germline lookup yields CDR1 LNHDA and CDR2 SQIVND (reference sequence). The CDR3 length is 13 residues. V was clipped by 5 bases and J by 2 bases; unmatched bases: 3. The CDR3 DNA reads TGTGCCAGTAGTGCGGGGGTGACCTACGAGCAGTACTTC. This encodes CASSAGVTYEQYF.

This sequence joins TRBV19 and TRBJ2-7; 11 bases line up with TRBD2. CDR1 and CDR2 from the germline V gene are LNHDA and SQIVND (reference sequence). V was clipped by 9 bases and J by 0 bases; unmatched bases: 16. The CDR3 is 18 residues long. CDR3 protein: CASGDGTSGSGSSYEQYF. CDR3 in DNA: TGTGCCAGCGGTGACGGGACTAGCGGATCTGGAAGCTCCTACGAGCAGTACTTC.

This chain links TRBV6-5 with TRBJ2-5, with a tentative D call TRBD2 (6 bases). Germline V gene sequence: CDR1 MNHEY, CDR2 SVGAGI. The V end lost 1 base, the J end lost 4 bases, and 10 bases lay between the germline ends. The CDR3 is made up of 14 amino acids. CDR3 in DNA: TGTGCCAGCAGTTACTTTCCCGGGGGAGAGACCCAGTACTTC. Translated, it gives CASSYFPGGETQYF.

The J gene is TRBJ1-3, the V gene TRBV5-1; D is uncertain. Trimming pared 0 bases from V and 2 bases from J, leaving 6 bases between. The CDR3 is 14 amino acids. CDR1 SGHRS and CDR2 YFSETQ come from the germline V gene. The CDR3, as DNA: TGCGCCAGCAGCTTGGGCAGCCCTGGAAACACCATATATTTT. It specifies CASSLGSPGNTIYF.

The chain links TRBV11-2 to TRBJ2-3; TRBD2 agrees at 7 bases. Looked up from germline, CDR1 is SGHAT and CDR2 is FQNNGV. The CDR3 totals 13 residues. The junction had 7 bases not matched to a gene; V was cut back by 11 bases and J by 2 bases. DNA for the CDR3: TGTGCCGTGGGGAGGGTTACCACAGATACGCAGTATTTT. Protein sequence: CAVGRVTTDTQYF.

The chain couples TRBV6-1 to TRBJ2-5; D is unclear. Deletions cut 2 bases from V and 5 bases from J, with 15 bases between. CDR3 size: 15 residues. Germline CDR1 and CDR2: MNHNS and SASEGT. CDR3 in amino acids: CASSELQTAGETQYF. As DNA, the CDR3 is TGTGCCAGCAGTGAATTACAGACCGCCGGGGAGACCCAGTACTTC.

The rearrangement uses TRBV28 and TRBJ1-2, with D maybe TRBD1 (6 bases). The CDR3 consists of 14 residues. Germline values: CDR1 MDHEN, CDR2 SYDVKM. Deletions cut 6 bases from V and 4 bases from J, with 15 bases between. CDR3 sequence reads: CASRGLGHPYGYTF. CDR3 coding DNA: TGTGCCAGCAGGGGTTTGGGACACCCCTATGGCTACACCTTC.

The chain joins TRBV16 to TRBJ1-5; no clear D gene. CDR1 and CDR2 from the germline V gene are KGHSY and FQNENV. The CDR3 spans 15 residues. Trimming took 1 base from V and 0 from J, leaving 7 bases between them. Written as DNA, the CDR3 is TGTGCCAGCAGCCAATGGGCCGCTAGCAATCAGCCCCAGCATTTT. Translated: CASSQWAASNQPQHF. Drawing the rest from reference TRBV16 and TRBJ1-5, the complete variable domain is GEEVAQTPKHLVRGEGQKAKLYCAPIKGHSYVFWYQQVLKNEFKFLISFQNENVFDETGMPKERFSAKCLPNSPCSLEIQATKLEDSAVYFCASSQWAASNQPQHFGDGTRLSIL.

The rearrangement joins TRBV18 to TRBJ1-3; 7 bases agree with TRBD1. This CDR3 has 17 amino acids. V shed 3 bases, J shed 4 bases, and the junction held 12 bases outside the gene matches. Germline loops: CDR1 KGHSH, CDR2 LQKENI. CDR3 loop: CASSPVHERGPGNTIYF. CDR3 nucleotide sequence: TGTGCCAGCTCACCCGTTCACGAGAGGGGGCCAGGAAACACCATATATTTT.

The chain has TRBV5-1 and TRBJ2-7; TRBD2 aligns across 13 bases. The germline V gene has CDR1 SGHRS and CDR2 YFSETQ. Trimming at V came to 4 bases and at J to 4 bases, leaving 5 bases not matched to a gene. This CDR3 has 15 amino acids. CDR3 loop: CASSQLAGGPYEQYF. The CDR3 nucleotides read TGCGCCAGCAGCCAACTAGCGGGAGGGCCTTACGAGCAGTACTTC.

This clone occurred once. The V call is TRBV9, the J call TRBJ2-7; TRBD1 matches at 12 bases. CDR3 size: 16 residues. Germline V gives CDR1 SGDLS, CDR2 YYNGEE. The V and J ends lost 3 bases and 7 bases, in that order; junction bases with no gene match: 11. The DNA of the CDR3 is TGTGCCAGCAGCGCACACACGGGACAGGGGGCGCGGGAGCAGTACTTC. Translation gives CASSAHTGQGAREQYF.

The sample holds one count of this clone. Germline is not matched at one junction end, which may reflect a read error. The chain has TRBV7-9 and TRBJ2-7, with 9 bases lining up with TRBD2. This CDR3 comprises 14 residues. Germline loops: CDR1 SEHNR, CDR2 FQNEAQ (reference sequence). This CDR3 is CAGSSGTSSAEQYF. CDR3 nucleotides: TGTGCCGGCAGTTCCGGGACTAGCTCCGCCGAGCAGTACTTC. The complete variable domain, with remaining parts taken from reference TRBV7-9 and TRBJ2-7, reads DTGVSQNPRHKITKRGQNVTFRCDPISEHNRLYWYRQTLGQGPEFLTYFQNEAQLEKSRLLSDRFSAERPKGSFSTLEIQRTEQGDSAMYLCAGSSGTSSAEQYFGPGTRLTVT.

As concerns this clone: A read error may explain this, as a much larger clone is one base away. Within the sample, other DNA sequences also encode this same CDR3. This chain connects TRBV5-4 to TRBJ1-1; D is undetermined. Germline V gene sequence: CDR1 SGHNT, CDR2 YYREEE (reference sequence). The V gene lost 2 bases and the J gene lost 0 bases, with 5 bases spanning the gap. The CDR3 length is 13 residues. This CDR3 reads CASSLRVNTEAFF. The CDR3 region has the DNA TGTGCCAGCAGCTTAAGGGTGAACACTGAAGCTTTCTTT.

The gene calls are TRBV9 and TRBJ1-2; TRBD1 might be the D (5 bases). Germline lookup yields CDR1 SGDLS and CDR2 YYNGEE. The V end lost 4 bases, the J end lost 4 bases, and 8 bases lay between the germline ends. The CDR3 has 12 amino acids. In nucleotides, the CDR3 is TGTGCCAGCAGCCCTAGGGGCTATGGCTACACCTTC. It yields the protein CASSPRGYGYTF.

This chain connects TRBV6-5 to TRBJ2-1; 11 bases match TRBD2. The CDR3 totals 16 residues. Germline V gene lookup returns CDR1 MNHEY and CDR2 SVGAGI. V shed 0 bases and J 9 bases; nucleotides not matched to a gene: 7. CDR3 in DNA: TGTGCCAGCAGTTACTCGACTAGCGGGACCCGAACTGAGCAGTTCTTC. Translation gives CASSYSTSGTRTEQFF.

For this clone: This may stem from a read error, because a much larger clone lies one nucleotide away. Other DNA sequences in the sample encode the same CDR3. The CDR3 sequence is CASSLGVTEAFF. The CDR3 nucleotides read TGTGCCAGCAGCTTAGGGGTCACTGAAGCTTTCTTT. The chain couples TRBV5-6 to TRBJ1-1; a weak D match, TRBD1 (5 bases). The V and J ends lost 2 bases and 4 bases respectively, with 6 bases between them. The V gene's germline CDR1 is SGHDT and CDR2 YYEEEE. This CDR3 contains 12 residues.

The rearrangement uses TRBV7-9 and TRBJ2-1; 7 nucleotides match TRBD2. V dropped 5 bases and J dropped 6; count of bases not matched to a gene: 4. Germline V CDR1 and CDR2: SEHNR, FQNEAQ (reference sequence). This CDR3 has 13 amino acids. The CDR3 DNA is TGTGCCAGCAGCCCGGGACTAACCAATGAGCAGTTCTTC. Encoded protein: CASSPGLTNEQFF.